The subject of this entry is one T cell receptor beta chain. Germline CDR1 reads LGHDT; CDR2 reads YNNKEL (reference sequence). The CDR3 covers 15 residues. Trimming stripped 3 bases from V and 5 bases from J, with 16 bases between. The entry originates in a study of CD8 T cells in Susac syndrome. Study context: Treatment status at blood draw for the Susac syndrome patients was therapy-naive, corticosteroids, or intravenous immunoglobulin alone.

A quantity of about 0.45 to 1 ug RNA underwent reverse transcription using random hexamers. From the immunoSEQ multiplex PCR reads, TCRdb called clonotypes with MiXCR, one entry per CDR3 protein. The table lists about 190,000 distinct CDR3 sequences, around 93% of them singletons. CD8+ and CD4+ blood T cells underwent TCR beta sequencing. As judged by recently defined diagnostic criteria, patients with Susac syndrome had definite or probable disease. Negative isolation was used for CD8+ and CD4+ T cells, and FACS enrichment was applied to TEMRA cells. The sequence was collected from a human donor with Susac syndrome. The chain employs TRBV3-1 and TRBJ2-5, with D perhaps TRBD2 (5 bases). The sequenced sample consisted of CD8+ T cells from PBMCs. The CDR3 sequence is CASSHRTTRRETQYF. The DNA of the CDR3 is TGTGCCAGCAGCCATAGGACCACTAGACGCGAGACCCAGTACTTC.